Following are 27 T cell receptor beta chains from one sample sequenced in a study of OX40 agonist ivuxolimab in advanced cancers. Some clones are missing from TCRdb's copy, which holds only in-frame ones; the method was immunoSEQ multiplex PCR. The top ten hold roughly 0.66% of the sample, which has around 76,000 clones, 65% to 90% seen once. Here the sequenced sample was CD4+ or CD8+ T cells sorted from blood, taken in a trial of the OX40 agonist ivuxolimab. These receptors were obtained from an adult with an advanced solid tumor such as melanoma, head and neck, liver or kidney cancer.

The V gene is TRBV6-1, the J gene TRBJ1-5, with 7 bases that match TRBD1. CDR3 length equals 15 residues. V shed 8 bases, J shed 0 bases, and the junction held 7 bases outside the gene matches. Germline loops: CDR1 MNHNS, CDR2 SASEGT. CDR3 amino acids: CASAGTADSNQPQHF. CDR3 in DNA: TGTGCCAGCGCCGGGACAGCCGATAGCAATCAGCCCCAGCATTTT.

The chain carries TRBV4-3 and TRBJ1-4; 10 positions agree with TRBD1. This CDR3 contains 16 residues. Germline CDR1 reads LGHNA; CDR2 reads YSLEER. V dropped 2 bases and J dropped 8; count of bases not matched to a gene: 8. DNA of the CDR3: TGCGCCAGCAGCCAACGTTGGACAGGGGGAGAAGAAAAACTGTTTTTT. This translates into CASSQRWTGGEEKLFF.

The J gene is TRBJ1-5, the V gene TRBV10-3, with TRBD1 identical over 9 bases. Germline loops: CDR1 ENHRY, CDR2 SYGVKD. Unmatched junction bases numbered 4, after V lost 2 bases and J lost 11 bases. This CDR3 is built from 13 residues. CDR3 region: CAISEQRDRAQHF. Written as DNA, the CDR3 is TGTGCCATCAGTGAGCAAAGGGACAGGGCCCAGCATTTT.

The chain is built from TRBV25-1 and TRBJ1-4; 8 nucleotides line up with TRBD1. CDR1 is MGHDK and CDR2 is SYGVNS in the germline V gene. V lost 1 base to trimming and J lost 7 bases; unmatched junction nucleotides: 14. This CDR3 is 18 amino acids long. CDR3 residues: CASSELFTGGWSSEKLFF. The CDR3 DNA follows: TGTGCCAGCAGTGAATTGTTTACAGGGGGATGGTCTAGTGAAAAACTGTTTTTT.

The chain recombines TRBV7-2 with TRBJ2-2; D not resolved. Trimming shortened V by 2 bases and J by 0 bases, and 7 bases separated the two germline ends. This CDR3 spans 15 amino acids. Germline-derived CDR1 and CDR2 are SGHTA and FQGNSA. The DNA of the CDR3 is TGTGCCAGCAGCTTATTAGGATCGAACACCGGGGAGCTGTTTTTT. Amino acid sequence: CASSLLGSNTGELFF.

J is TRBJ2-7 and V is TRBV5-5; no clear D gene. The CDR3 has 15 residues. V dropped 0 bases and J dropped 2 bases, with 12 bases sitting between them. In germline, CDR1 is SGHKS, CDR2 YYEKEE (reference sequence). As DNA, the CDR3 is TGTGCCAGCAGCTTGGGACGGAATCGTGCCTACGAGCAGTACTTC. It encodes CASSLGRNRAYEQYF.

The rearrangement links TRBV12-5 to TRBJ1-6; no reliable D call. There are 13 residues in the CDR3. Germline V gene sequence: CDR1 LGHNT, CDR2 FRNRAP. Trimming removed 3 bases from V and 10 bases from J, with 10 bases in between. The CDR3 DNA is TGTGCTAGTGGTTTAGGACCGCCCTCACCCCTCCACTTT. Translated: CASGLGPPSPLHF.

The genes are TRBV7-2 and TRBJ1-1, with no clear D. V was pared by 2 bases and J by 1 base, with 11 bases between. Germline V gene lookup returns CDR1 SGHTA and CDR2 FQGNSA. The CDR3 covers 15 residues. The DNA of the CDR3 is TGTGCCAGCAGCTTAACGTACAACGGGAACACTGAAGCTTTCTTT. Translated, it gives CASSLTYNGNTEAFF.

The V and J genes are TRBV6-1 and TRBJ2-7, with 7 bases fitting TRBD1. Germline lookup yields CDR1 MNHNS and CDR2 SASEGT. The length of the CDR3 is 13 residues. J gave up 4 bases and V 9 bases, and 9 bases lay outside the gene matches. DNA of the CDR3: TGTGCCAGTAGACCGGGACAGAAGTACGAGCAGTACTTC. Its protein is CASRPGQKYEQYF.

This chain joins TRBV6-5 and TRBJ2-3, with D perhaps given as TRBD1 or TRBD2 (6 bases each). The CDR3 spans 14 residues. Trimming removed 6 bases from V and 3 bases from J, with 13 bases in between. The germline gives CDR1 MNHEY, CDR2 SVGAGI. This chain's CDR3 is CASRLQGGTDTQYF. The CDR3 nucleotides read TGTGCCAGCAGATTACAGGGAGGTACAGATACGCAGTATTTT.

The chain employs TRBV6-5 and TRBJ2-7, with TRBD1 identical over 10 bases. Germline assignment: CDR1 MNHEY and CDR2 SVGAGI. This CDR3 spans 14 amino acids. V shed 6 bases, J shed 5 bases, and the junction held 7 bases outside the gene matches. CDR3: CASRSGTGDHEQYF. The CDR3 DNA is TGTGCCAGCAGGTCCGGGACAGGGGACCACGAGCAGTACTTC.

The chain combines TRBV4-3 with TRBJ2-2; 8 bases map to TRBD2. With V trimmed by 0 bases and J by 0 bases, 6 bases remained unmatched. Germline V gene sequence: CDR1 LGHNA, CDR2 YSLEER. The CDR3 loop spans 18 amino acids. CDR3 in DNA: TGCGCCAGCAGCCAAGAAGGACGCGGGGGGACGAACACCGGGGAGCTGTTTTTT. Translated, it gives CASSQEGRGGTNTGELFF.

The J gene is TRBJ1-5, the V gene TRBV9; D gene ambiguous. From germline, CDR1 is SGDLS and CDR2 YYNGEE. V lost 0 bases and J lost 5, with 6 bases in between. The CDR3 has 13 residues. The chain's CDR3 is CASSVVADQPQHF. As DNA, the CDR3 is TGTGCCAGCAGCGTAGTTGCCGATCAGCCCCAGCATTTT.

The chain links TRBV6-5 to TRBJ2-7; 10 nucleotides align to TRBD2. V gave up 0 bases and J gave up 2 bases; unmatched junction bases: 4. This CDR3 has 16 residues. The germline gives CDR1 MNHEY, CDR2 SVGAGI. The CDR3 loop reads CASSYSALAGAYEQYF. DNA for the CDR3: TGTGCCAGCAGTTACTCGGCCCTAGCGGGGGCCTACGAGCAGTACTTC.

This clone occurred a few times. Here the CDR3 DNA reads TGCGCCAGCAGCCAAGAAGGGGCCAGGGCAGGGTATTTCTACAATGAGCAGTTCTTC. Encoded protein: CASSQEGARAGYFYNEQFF. The chain combines TRBV4-3 with TRBJ2-1, with D possibly being TRBD1 (5 bases). The V and J ends lost 0 bases and 3 bases respectively, with 21 bases between them. Germline V gives CDR1 LGHNA, CDR2 YSLEER. The length of the CDR3 is 19 residues.

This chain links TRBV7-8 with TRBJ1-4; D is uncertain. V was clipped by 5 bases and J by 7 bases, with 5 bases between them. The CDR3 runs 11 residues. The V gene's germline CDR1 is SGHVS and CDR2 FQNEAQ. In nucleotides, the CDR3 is TGTGCCAGCAGCATCCGTGAAAAACTGTTTTTT. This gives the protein CASSIREKLFF.

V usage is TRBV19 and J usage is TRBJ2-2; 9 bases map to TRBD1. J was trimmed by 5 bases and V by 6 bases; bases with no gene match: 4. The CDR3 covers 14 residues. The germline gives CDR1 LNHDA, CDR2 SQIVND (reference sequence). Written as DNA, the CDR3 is TGTGCCAGTAGCGATGGGACAGGGACCGGGGAGCTGTTTTTT. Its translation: CASSDGTGTGELFF.

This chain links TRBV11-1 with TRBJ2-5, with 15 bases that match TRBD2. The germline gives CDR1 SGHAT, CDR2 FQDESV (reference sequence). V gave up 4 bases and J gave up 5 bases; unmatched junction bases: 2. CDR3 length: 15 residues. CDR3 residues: CASSSGLAGGETQYF. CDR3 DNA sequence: TGTGCCAGCAGCTCGGGACTAGCGGGGGGCGAGACCCAGTACTTC.

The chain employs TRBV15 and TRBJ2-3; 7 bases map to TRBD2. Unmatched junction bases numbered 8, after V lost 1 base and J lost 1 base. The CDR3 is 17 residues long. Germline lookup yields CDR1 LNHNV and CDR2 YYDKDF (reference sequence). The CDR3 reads CATSRAVGLAGTDTQYF. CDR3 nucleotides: TGTGCCACCAGCAGAGCAGTCGGGCTAGCGGGCACAGATACGCAGTATTTT.

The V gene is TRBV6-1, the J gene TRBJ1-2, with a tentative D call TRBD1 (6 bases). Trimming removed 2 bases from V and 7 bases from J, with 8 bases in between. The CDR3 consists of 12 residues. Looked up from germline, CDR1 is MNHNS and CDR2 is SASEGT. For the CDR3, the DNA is TGTGCCAGCAGTGAACTCAGGGGTGGCTACACCTTC. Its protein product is CASSELRGGYTF.

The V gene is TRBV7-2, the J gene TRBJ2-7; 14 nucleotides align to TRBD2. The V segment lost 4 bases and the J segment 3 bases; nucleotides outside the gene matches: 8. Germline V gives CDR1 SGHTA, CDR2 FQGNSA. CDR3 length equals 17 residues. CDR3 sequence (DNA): TGTGCCAGCAGCTCGGCAGCCGGGACTAGCGGGGGCTACGAGCAGTACTTC. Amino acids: CASSSAAGTSGGYEQYF. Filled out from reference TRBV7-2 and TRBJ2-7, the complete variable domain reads GAGVSQSPSNKVTEKGKDVELRCDPISGHTALYWYRQSLGQGLEFLIYFQGNSAPDKSGLPSDRFSAERTGGSVSTLTIQRTQQEDSAVYLCASSSAAGTSGGYEQYFGPGTRLTVT.

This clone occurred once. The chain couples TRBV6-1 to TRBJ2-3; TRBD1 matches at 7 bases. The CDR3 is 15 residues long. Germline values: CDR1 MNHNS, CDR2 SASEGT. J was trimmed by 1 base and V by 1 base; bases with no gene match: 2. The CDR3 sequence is CASSEGRGRTDTQYF. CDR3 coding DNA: TGTGCCAGCAGTGAAGGAAGGGGGCGCACAGATACGCAGTATTTT.

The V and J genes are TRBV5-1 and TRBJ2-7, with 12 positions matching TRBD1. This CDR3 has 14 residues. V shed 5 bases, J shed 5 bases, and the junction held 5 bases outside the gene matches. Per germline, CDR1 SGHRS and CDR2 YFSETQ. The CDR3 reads CASRPGTGGNEQYF. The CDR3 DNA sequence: TGCGCCAGCAGACCAGGGACAGGGGGCAACGAGCAGTACTTC. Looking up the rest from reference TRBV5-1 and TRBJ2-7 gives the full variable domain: KAGVTQTPRYLIKTRGQQVTLSCSPISGHRSVSWYQQTPGQGLQFLFEYFSETQRNKGNFPGRFSGRQFSNSRSEMNVSTLELGDSALYLCASRPGTGGNEQYFGPGTRLTVT.

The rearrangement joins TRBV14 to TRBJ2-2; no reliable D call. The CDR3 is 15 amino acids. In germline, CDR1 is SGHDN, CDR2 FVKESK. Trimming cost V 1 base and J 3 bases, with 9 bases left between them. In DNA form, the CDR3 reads TGTGCCAGCAGCCAAGCTGGCTGGCACACCGGGGAGCTGTTTTTT. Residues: CASSQAGWHTGELFF. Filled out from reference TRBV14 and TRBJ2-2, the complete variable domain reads EAGVTQFPSHSVIEKGQTVTLRCDPISGHDNLYWYRRVMGKEIKFLLHFVKESKQDESGMPNNRFLAERTGGTYSTLKVQPAELEDSGVYFCASSQAGWHTGELFFGEGSRLTVL.

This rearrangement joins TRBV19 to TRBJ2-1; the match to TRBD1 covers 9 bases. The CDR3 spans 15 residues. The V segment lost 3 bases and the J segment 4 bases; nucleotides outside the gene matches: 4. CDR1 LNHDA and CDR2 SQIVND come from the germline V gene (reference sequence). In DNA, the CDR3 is TGTGCCAGTAGTATGCTGGGACAGGGTTACAATGAGCAGTTCTTC. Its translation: CASSMLGQGYNEQFF. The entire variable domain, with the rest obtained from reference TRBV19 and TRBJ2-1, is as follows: DGGITQSPKYLFRKEGQNVTLSCEQNLNHDAMYWYRQDPGQGLRLIYYSQIVNDFQKGDIAEGYSVSREKKESFPLTVTSAQKNPTAFYLCASSMLGQGYNEQFFGPGTRLTVL.

The CDR3 DNA reads as TGTGCCAGCAGCTTCGTTTGGTCAGGGATGGGAGGGGAGACCCAGTACTTC. This codes for CASSFVWSGMGGETQYF. The J gene is TRBJ2-5, the V gene TRBV11-2; 7 bases fit TRBD2. CDR3 size: 17 residues. CDR1 and CDR2 (germline): SGHAT, FQNNGV. V shed 3 bases, J shed 5 bases, and the junction held 15 bases outside the gene matches.

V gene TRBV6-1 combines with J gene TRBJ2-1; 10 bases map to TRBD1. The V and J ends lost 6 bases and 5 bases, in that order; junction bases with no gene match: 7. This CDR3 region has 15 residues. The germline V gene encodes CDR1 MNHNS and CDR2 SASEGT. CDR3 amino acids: CASSASGTGDNEQFF. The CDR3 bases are TGTGCCAGCAGCGCATCCGGGACAGGGGACAATGAGCAGTTCTTC.